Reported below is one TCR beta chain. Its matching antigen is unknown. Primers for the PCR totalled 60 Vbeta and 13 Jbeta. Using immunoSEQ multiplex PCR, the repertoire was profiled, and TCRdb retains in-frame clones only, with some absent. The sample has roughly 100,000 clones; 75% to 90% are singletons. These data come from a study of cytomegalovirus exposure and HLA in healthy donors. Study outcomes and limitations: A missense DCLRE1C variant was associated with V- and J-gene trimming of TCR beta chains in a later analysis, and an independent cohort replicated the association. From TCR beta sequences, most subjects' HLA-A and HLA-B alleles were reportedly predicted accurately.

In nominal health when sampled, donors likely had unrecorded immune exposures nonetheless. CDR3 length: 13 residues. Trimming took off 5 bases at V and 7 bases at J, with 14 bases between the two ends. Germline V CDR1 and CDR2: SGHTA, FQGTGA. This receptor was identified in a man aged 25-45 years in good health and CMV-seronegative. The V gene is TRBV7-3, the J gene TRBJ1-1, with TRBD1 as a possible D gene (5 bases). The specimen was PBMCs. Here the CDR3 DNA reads TGTGCCAGCAGCACAGCCCGGGGGGGTGAAGCTTTCTTT. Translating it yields CASSTARGGEAFF.